This paragraph reports one T cell receptor beta chain. This clone was seen a handful of times. Its cognate antigen has yet to be identified. Per-nucleotide qualities are absent, and no much larger clonotype sits a single base away. TCRbeta CDR3 regions were amplified from genomic DNA using the immunoSEQ Assay, a bias-controlled multiplex PCR. In the paper's pipeline: Nucleated cell counts per sample were estimated from amplification of reference gene primers within the assay. To quantify the absolute abundance of each unique TCRbeta CDR3 rearrangement, sequence reads were collapsed and filtered. Productive Simpson clonality was computed per sample as the square root of Simpson's diversity index over productive rearrangements. TCRdb obtained this table from immuneACCESS and retained in-frame rearrangements with V and J assigned. These tables miss some clones; where compared with another copy, unresolved V genes account for less than half of the shortfall, and the remainder is unexplained. For V, J and clone size, that table is used; D and trimming come from the DNA. The sample table lists 300,000 to 450,000 clones, over 75% of them with a count of one. The ten top clones hold 1% of the sample.

From the cysteine up to the phenylalanine, the CDR3 has a length of 14 residues. Left in the record is the CDR3 DNA by itself, 42 bases read in frame from the first base. Here V drops 6 bases and J drops 7 bases, and the junction holds 8 bases not matched to any gene. In the germline V gene, CDR1 corresponds to SNHLY and CDR2 to FYNNEI. This entry comes from a study of blood T cell repertoires in COVID-19 (dated by TCRdb to the early 2020s). Background on the whole study: Samples covering the acute and convalescent phases of COVID-19 were provided by collaborators in the United States, Italy and Spain. The material from the prospective study consisted of cDNA or gDNA derived from T cells, B-cell-depleted T cells, or PBMCs. The dataset comprised deeply sampled blood TCRbeta repertoires from subjects exposed to, actively infected with, or recovered from COVID-19. The repertoires were made available in a free public database intended to serve as a resource for research on the immune response to SARS-CoV-2. Samples came from the ongoing ImmuneRACE study (first 160 participants) plus 1,254 subjects from 6 global collaborators. The sample metadata nearly always contained a de-identified subject ID, COVID-19 status, age in years and sex. Where available, HLA class I and class II types were obtained from metadata supplied by the sample provider rather than from assay-based typing.

Participants in the prospective study were enrolled through a virtual design, were aged about 18 to 89 years, and lived in some 24 United States geographic areas. To assign participants to cohorts, the prospective study relied on clinical history that participants themselves reported in a screening survey and a study questionnaire. Recovered participants in ImmuneRACE Cohort 3 were defined as having two consecutive negative NP/OP PCR tests, clearance from a healthcare professional, or resolution of symptoms. Mobile phlebotomists in the prospective study collected whole blood, serum and a nasopharyngeal or oropharyngeal swab from every participant. Over a roughly 2-month period, participants in the prospective study had the option of providing additional blood draws and questionnaires. Blood samples from the prospective study were shipped frozen or at room temperature prior to DNA extraction. The paper's findings and limits, for the study overall: How much clinical and demographic metadata was included differed by source and by participant, and the metadata was provided uncurated.

Sample: PBMCs or T cells enriched from blood (not recorded which). The receptor comes from a young woman who had recovered from COVID-19. The V and J segments used are TRBV2 and TRBJ1-4; 7 middle bases align to TRBD1. The CDR3 loop reads CASSLNRGTEKLFF. The DNA sequence is TGTGCCAGCAGCCTTAACAGGGGTACTGAAAAACTGTTTTTT.